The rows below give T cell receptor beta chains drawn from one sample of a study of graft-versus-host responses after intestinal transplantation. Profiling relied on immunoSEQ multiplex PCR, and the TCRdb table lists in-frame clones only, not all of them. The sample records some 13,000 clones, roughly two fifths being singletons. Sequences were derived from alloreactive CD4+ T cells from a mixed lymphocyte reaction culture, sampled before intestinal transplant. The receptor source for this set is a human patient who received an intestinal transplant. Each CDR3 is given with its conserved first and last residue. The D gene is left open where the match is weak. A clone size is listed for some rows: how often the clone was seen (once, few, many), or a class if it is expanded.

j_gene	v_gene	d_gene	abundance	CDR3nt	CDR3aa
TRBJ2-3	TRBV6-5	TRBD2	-	TGTGCCAGCAGTTTTCTGACTAGCGGGGGGGCAGATACGCAGTATTTT	CASSFLTSGGADTQYF
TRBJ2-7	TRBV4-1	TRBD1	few	TGCGCCAGCAGCCACCGAGGGGGATCCGGGACAGGGAGTAACGAGCAGTACTTC	CASSHRGGSGTGSNEQYF
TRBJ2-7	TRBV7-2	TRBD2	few	TGTGCCAGCAGCCCGGGACTAGCGGGGCCTCTTGGCGAGCAGTACTTC	CASSPGLAGPLGEQYF
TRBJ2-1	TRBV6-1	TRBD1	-	TGTGCCAGCAGGGGACAGGGAGAGCAGTTCTTC	CASRGQGEQFF
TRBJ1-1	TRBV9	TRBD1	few	TGTGCCAGCAGCGAGGGACAGGGAGACACTGAAGCTTTCTTT	CASSEGQGDTEAFF
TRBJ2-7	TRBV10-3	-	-	TGTGCCATCAGTGCAGACAGCCTTGGTGGCTACGAGCAGTACTTC	CAISADSLGGYEQYF
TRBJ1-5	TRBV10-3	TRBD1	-	TGTGCCACCCGGGACAGGTGGGATCAGCCCCAGCATTTT	CATRDRWDQPQHF
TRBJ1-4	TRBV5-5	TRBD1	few	TGTGCCAGCAGCAATGGACAGGGGACGGCTAATGAAAAACTGTTTTTT	CASSNGQGTANEKLFF
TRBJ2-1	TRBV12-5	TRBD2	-	TGTGCTAGTGGTCCCAGCGGGAACTCCTACAATGAGCAGTTCTTC	CASGPSGNSYNEQFF
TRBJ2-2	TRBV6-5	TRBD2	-	TGTGCCAGCAGTTACCCCGGGGAGGGCACCGGGGAGCTGTTTTTT	CASSYPGEGTGELFF
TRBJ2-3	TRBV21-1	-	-	TGTGCCAGCAGCAAAGCGGGGACTAGCGGGGGCACAGATACGCAGTATTTT	CASSKAGTSGGTDTQYF
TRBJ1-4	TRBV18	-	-	TGTGCCAGCTCATCACGCCGGGAGTCGGTTTGGAATGAAAAACTGTTTTTT	CASSSRRESVWNEKLFF
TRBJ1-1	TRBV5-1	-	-	TGCGCCAGCAGCCCTTCGACAGCAATGAACACTGAAGCTTTCTTT	CASSPSTAMNTEAFF
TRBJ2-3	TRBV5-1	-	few	TGCGCCAGCAGCTGGAGAAGGCTGGGCACAGATACGCAGTATTTT	CASSWRRLGTDTQYF
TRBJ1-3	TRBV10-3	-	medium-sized	TGTGCCATCGGGGCCCCTGGGGCTGGAAACACCATATATTTT	CAIGAPGAGNTIYF
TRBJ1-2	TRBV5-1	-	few	TGCGCCAGCAGCTTGGCGGCAGGGCTGAACTATGGCTACACCTTC	CASSLAAGLNYGYTF
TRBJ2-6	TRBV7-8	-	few	TGTGCCAGCAGGCCAGGGGTTGGAGGGGCCAACGTCCTGACTTTC	CASRPGVGGANVLTF
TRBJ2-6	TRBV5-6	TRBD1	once	TGTGCCAGCAGCTTGGTTAACAGGGGCCCTGGGGCCAACGTCCTGACTTTC	CASSLVNRGPGANVLTF
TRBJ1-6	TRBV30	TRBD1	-	TGTGCCTGGACCATCGACAGGGTCCCTTCCCTAAAGTATTCACCCCTCCACTTT	CAWTIDRVPSLKYSPLHF
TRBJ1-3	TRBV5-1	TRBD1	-	TGCGCCAGCAGCTTGGGGGCACAGGGGACTGGAAACACCATATATTTT	CASSLGAQGTGNTIYF
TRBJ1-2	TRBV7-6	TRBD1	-	TGTGCCAGCAGCACTGGACAGGGATCCAGCTATGGCTACACCTTC	CASSTGQGSSYGYTF
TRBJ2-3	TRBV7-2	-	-	TGTGCCAGCAGAGCGGGCCCTAGCACAGATACGCAGTATTTT	CASRAGPSTDTQYF
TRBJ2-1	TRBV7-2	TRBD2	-	TGTGCCAGCAGCTTAGCGCGACTAGCGGGGAGAAATGAGCAGTTCTTC	CASSLARLAGRNEQFF
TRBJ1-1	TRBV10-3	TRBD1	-	TGTGCCATCAAAAGACAGGGGTCAACTGAAGCTTTCTTT	CAIKRQGSTEAFF
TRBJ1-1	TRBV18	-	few	TGTGCCAGCTCACCTCCGGGGGGTAGGGGCACTGAAGCTTTCTTT	CASSPPGGRGTEAFF
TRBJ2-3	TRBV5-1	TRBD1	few	TGCGCCAGCAGCTTGGCCACAGGGGGCACAGATACGCAGTATTTT	CASSLATGGTDTQYF
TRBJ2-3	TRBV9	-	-	TGTGCCAGCAGCGTAGTGGGGGGTACTACAGATACGCAGTATTTT	CASSVVGGTTDTQYF
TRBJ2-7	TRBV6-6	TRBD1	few	TGTGCCAGCAGTTACTCCTGGACAGGGGACTACGAGCAGTACTTC	CASSYSWTGDYEQYF
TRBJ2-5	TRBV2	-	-	TGTGCCAGCTCGCCCCCTTACTCACTCTCGGGGGAGACCCAGTACTTC	CASSPPYSLSGETQYF
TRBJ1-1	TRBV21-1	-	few	TGTGCCAGCAGCAAATGGGGGCAACTCAACACTGAAGCTTTCTTT	CASSKWGQLNTEAFF
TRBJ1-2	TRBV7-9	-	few	TGTGCCAGCAGCCCCATGACTGTCGACTATGGCTACACCTTC	CASSPMTVDYGYTF
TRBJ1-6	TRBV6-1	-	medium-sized	TGTGCCAGCAGTGATACTCTAGCCAATTCACCCCTCCACTTT	CASSDTLANSPLHF
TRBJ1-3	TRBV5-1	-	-	TGCGCCAGCAGCTTGGAACCGAGCTCTGGAAACACCATATATTTT	CASSLEPSSGNTIYF